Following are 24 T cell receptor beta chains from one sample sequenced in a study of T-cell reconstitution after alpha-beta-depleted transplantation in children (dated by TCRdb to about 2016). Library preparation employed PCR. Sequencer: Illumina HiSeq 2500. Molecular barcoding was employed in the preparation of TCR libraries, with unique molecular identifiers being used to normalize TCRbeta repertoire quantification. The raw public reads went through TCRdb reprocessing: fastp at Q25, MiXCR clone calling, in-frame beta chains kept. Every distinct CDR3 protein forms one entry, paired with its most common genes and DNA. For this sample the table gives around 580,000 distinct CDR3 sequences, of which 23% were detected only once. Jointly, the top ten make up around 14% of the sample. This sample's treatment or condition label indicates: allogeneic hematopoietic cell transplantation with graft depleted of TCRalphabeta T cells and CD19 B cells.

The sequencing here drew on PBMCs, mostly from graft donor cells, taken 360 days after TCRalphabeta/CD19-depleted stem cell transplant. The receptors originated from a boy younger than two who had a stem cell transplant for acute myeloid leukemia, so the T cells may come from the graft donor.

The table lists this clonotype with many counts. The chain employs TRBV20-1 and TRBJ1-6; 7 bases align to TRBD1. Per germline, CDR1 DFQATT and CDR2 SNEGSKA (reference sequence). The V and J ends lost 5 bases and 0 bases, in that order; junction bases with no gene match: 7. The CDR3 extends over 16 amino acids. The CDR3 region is CSAGDSRSSYNSPLHF. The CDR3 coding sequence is TGCAGTGCTGGGGACAGTCGTAGCTCCTATAATTCACCCCTCCACTTT.

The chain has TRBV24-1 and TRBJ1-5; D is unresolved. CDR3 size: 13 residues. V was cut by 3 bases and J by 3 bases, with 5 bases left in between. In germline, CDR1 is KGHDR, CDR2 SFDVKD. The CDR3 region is CATSDQDNQPQHF. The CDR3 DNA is TGTGCCACCAGTGATCAGGACAATCAGCCCCAGCATTTT.

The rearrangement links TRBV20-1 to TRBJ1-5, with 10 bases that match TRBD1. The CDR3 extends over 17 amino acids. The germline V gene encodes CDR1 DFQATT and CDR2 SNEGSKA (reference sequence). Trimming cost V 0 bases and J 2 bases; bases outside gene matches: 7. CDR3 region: CSARDPSGQGGNQPQHF. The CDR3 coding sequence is TGCAGTGCTAGAGATCCATCTGGACAGGGGGGCAATCAGCCCCAGCATTTT.

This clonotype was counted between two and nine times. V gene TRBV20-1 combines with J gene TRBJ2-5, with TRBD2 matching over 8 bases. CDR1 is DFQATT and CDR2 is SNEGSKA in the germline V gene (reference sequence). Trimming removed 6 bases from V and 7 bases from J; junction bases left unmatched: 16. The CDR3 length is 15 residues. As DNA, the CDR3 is TGCAGTGCGGTGGGCGGGGGGAGTAAGAGAGGGACCCAGTACTTC. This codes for CSAVGGGSKRGTQYF.

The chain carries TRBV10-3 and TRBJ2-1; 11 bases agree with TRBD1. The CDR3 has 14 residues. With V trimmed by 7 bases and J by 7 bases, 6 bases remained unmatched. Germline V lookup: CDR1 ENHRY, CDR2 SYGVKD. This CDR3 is CAINGQGAGNEQFF. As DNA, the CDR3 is TGTGCCATCAACGGACAGGGGGCAGGGAATGAGCAGTTCTTC.

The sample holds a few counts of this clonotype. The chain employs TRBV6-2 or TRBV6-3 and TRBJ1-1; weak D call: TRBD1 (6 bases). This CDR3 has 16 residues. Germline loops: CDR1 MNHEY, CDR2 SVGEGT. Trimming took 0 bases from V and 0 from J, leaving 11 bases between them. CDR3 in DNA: TGTGCCAGCAGTTACTCCCGGGGGCGACTGAACACTGAAGCTTTCTTT. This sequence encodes CASSYSRGRLNTEAFF.

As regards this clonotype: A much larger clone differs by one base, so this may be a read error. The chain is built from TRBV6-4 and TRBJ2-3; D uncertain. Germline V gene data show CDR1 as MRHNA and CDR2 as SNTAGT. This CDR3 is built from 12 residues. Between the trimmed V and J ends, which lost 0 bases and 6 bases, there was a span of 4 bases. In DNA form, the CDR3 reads TGTGCCAGCAGTGACTCGGGGGATACGCAGTATTTT. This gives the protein CASSDSGDTQYF.

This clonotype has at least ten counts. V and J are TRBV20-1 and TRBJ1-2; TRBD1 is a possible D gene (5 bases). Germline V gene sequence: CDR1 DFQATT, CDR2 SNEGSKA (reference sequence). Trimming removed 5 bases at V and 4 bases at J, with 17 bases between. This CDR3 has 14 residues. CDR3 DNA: TGCAGTGCTTCCCAGGAGACAGACTTCTATGGCTACACCTTC. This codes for CSASQETDFYGYTF.

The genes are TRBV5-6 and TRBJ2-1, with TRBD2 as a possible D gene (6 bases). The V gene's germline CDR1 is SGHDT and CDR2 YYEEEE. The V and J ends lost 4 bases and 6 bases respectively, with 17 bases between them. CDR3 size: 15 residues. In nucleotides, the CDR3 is TGTGCCAGCAGCCCGGGGTGGGGGGTTCCCAATGAGCAGTTCTTC. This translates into CASSPGWGVPNEQFF.

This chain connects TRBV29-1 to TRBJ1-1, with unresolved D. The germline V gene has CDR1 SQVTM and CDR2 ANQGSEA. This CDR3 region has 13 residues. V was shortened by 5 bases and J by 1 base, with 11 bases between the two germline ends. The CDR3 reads CSVIEQRNTEAFF. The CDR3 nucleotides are TGCAGCGTTATTGAACAACGGAACACTGAAGCTTTCTTT.

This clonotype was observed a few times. Here the CDR3 reads CASSLANGGIYNEQFF. The CDR3 DNA reads as TGTGCCAGCAGTTTAGCTAACGGGGGAATCTACAATGAGCAGTTCTTC. The chain recombines TRBV12-3 or TRBV12-4 with TRBJ2-1; D possibly corresponds to TRBD2 (6 bases). This CDR3 has 16 residues. Trimming stripped 0 bases from V and 3 bases from J, with 12 bases between.

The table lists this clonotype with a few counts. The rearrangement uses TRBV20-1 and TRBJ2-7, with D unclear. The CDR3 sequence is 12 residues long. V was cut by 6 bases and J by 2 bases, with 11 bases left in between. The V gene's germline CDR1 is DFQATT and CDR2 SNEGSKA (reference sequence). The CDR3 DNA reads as TGCAGTGCCCATTCCCCAACCTACGAGCAGTACTTC. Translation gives CSAHSPTYEQYF.

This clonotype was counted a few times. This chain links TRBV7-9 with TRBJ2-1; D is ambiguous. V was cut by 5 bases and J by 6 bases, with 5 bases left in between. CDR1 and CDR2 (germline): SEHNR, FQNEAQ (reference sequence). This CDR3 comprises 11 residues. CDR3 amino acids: CASSIFNEQFF. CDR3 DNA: TGTGCCAGCAGCATTTTCAATGAGCAGTTCTTC. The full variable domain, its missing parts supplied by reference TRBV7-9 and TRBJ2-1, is DTGVSQNPRHKITKRGQNVTFRCDPISEHNRLYWYRQTLGQGPEFLTYFQNEAQLEKSRLLSDRFSAERPKGSFSTLEIQRTEQGDSAMYLCASSIFNEQFFGPGTRLTVL.

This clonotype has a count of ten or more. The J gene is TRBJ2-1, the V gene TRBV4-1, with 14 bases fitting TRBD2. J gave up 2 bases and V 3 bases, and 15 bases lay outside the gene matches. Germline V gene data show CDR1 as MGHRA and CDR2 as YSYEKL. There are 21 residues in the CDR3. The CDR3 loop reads CASSHHTGTSGGPSPYNEQFF. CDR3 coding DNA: TGCGCCAGCAGCCACCACACTGGGACTAGCGGGGGACCGTCCCCCTACAATGAGCAGTTCTTC.

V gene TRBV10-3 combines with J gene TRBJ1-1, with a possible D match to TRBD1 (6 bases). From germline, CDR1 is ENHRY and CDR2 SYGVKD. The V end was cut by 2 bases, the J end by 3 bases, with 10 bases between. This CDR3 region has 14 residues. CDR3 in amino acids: CAISEGQTYTEAFF. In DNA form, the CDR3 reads TGTGCCATCAGTGAGGGACAGACTTACACTGAAGCTTTCTTT.

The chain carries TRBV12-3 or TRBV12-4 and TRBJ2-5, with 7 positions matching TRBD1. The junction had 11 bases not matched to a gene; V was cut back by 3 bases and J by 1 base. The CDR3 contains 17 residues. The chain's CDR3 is CASSLLRGRGGQETQYF. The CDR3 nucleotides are TGTGCCAGCAGTTTGCTGAGGGGGCGAGGAGGCCAAGAGACCCAGTACTTC.

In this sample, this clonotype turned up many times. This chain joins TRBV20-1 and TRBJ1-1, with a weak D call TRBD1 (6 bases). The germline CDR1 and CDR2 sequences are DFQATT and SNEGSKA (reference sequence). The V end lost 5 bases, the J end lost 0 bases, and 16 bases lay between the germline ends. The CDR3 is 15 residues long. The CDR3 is CSAPPQGPMNTEAFF. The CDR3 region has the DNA TGCAGTGCTCCCCCCCAGGGGCCCATGAACACTGAAGCTTTCTTT.

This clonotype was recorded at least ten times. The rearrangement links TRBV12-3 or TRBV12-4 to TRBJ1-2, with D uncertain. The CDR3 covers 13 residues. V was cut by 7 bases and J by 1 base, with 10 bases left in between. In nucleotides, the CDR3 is TGTGCCAGCAAGGCAGAAAATAACTATGGCTACACCTTC. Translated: CASKAENNYGYTF.

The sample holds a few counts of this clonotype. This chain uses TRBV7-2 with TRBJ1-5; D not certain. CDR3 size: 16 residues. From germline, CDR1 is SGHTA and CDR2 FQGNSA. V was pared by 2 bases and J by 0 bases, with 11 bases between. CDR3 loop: CASSLIFGDSNQPQHF. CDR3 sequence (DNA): TGTGCCAGCAGCTTAATTTTCGGGGATAGCAATCAGCCCCAGCATTTT.

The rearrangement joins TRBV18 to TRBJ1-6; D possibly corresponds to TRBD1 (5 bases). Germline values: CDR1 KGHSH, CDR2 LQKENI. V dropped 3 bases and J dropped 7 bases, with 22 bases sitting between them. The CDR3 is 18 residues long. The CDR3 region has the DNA TGTGCCAGCTCACCGAGGGAGGGGATCCTCAACTACAATTCACCCCTCCACTTT. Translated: CASSPREGILNYNSPLHF.

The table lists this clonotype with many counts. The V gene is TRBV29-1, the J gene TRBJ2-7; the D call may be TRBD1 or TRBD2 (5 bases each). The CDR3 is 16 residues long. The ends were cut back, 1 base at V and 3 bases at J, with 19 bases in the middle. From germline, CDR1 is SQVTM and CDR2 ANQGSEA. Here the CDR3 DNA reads TGCAGCGTTGAAGCCCGGGGTTTTGGGGCCGACTACGAGCAGTACTTC. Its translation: CSVEARGFGADYEQYF.

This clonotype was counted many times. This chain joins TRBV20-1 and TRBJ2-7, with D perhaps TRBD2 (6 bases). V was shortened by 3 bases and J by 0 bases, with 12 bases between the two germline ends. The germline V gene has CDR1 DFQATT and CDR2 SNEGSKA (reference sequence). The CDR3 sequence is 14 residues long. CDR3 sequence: CSAREGTPSYEQYF. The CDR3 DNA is TGCAGTGCTAGGGAGGGGACGCCCTCCTACGAGCAGTACTTC.

The CDR3 DNA reads as TGTGCCAGCAGCTTCGGGCTGACTAGCGGACAAAATCGCTACGAGCAGTACTTC. Translating gives CASSFGLTSGQNRYEQYF. V is TRBV5-4 and J is TRBJ2-7; 9 bases align to TRBD2. The length of the CDR3 is 18 residues. Germline loops: CDR1 SGHNT, CDR2 YYREEE (reference sequence). Trimming took 2 bases from V and 3 from J; bases not matched to a gene: 15.

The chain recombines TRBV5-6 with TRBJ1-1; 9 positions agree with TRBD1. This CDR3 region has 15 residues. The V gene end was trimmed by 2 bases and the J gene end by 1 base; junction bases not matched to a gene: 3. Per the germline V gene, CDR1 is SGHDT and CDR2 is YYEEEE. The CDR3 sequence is CASSLQGAPNTEAFF. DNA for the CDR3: TGTGCCAGCAGCTTACAGGGGGCCCCGAACACTGAAGCTTTCTTT.